A selection of T cell receptor beta chains follows, all from one sample in a study of blood T cell repertoires in COVID-19. Clones were read by immunoSEQ multiplex PCR, and TCRdb kept only the in-frame ones, dropping some. The sample has approximately 180,000 clones, 80% to 90% seen once; the top ten hold 9.5% to 12%. The sample consisted of peripheral blood. The receptor source for this set is a human donor with active or convalescent COVID-19. The donor label of this sample is uncertain. CDR3s include the opening cysteine and the closing phenylalanine or tryptophan. The D gene is left open where the match is weak. Expanded clones get a size class; other rows say once, few or many, or leave the size out.

cdr3_length d_call j_call clone_size v_call cdr3_aa cdr3_nt
15 TRBD1 TRBJ2-2 few TRBV9 CASRRDRANTGELFF TGTGCCAGCAGACGGGACAGGGCGAACACCGGGGAGCTGTTTTTT
13 NA TRBJ1-2 few TRBV6-4 CASSERLNYGYTF TGTGCCAGCAGTGAGCGTCTGAACTATGGCTACACCTTC
14 NA TRBJ1-5 NA TRBV6-1 CASSEQISNQPQHF TGTGCCAGCAGTGAGCAGATTAGCAATCAGCCCCAGCATTTT
16 TRBD2 TRBJ2-1 NA TRBV30 CAWSVLWSSGRQKQFF TGTGCCTGGAGTGTACTGTGGTCTAGCGGGAGGCAGAAGCAGTTCTTC
16 NA TRBJ1-4 once TRBV9 CASSTPRDIGEEKLFF TGTGCCAGCAGCACACCGAGGGACATCGGAGAAGAAAAACTGTTTTTT
15 TRBD1 TRBJ2-7 NA TRBV7-2 CASNSQGQGSYEQYF TGTGCCAGCAACTCACAGGGGCAGGGGTCCTACGAGCAGTACTTC
13 NA TRBJ2-2 NA TRBV7-9 CASSLGGTGELFF TGTGCCAGCAGCTTGGGGGGCACCGGGGAGCTGTTTTTT
16 NA TRBJ2-1 NA TRBV24-1 CATSDRSGYSYNEQFF TGTGCCACCAGTGACAGATCGGGGTACTCCTACAATGAGCAGTTCTTC
16 TRBD2 TRBJ2-7 NA TRBV11-2 CASSYAGTSGNYEQYF TGTGCCAGCAGCTACGCGGGGACTAGCGGGAACTACGAGCAGTACTTC
14 NA TRBJ1-1 NA TRBV28 CASSPSRDAPEAFF TGTGCCAGCAGCCCCTCCCGGGATGCTCCGGAAGCTTTCTTT
16 NA TRBJ2-6 NA TRBV5-1 CASSLDGVWGANVLTF TGCGCCAGCAGCTTGGACGGGGTGTGGGGGGCCAACGTCCTGACTTTC
18 TRBD2 TRBJ2-1 NA TRBV13 CASSLVGLASRSYNEQFF TGTGCCAGCAGCTTAGTGGGACTAGCGTCGAGGTCCTACAATGAGCAGTTCTTC
14 NA TRBJ2-3 NA TRBV4-3 CASSQDRSSDTQYF TGCGCCAGCAGCCAAGATAGAAGCTCAGATACGCAGTATTTT
11 NA TRBJ1-5 NA TRBV12-3/TRBV12-4 CASSYGGTQHF TGTGCCAGCAGTTACGGGGGGACCCAGCATTTT